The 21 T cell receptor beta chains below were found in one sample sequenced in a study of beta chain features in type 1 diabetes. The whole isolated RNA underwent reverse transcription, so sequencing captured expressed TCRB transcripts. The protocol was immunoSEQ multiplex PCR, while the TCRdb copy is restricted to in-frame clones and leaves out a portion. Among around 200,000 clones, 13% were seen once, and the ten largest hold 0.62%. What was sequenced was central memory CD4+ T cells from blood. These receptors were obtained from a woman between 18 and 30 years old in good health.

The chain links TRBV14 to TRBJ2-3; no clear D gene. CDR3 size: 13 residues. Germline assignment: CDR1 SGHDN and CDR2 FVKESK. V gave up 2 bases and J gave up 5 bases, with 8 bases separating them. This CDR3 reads CASSQNIGDTQYF. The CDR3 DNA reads TGTGCCAGCAGCCAAAACATTGGAGATACGCAGTATTTT.

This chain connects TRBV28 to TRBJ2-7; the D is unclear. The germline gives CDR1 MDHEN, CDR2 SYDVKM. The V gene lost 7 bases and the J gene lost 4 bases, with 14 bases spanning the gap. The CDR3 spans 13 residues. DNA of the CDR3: TGTGCCAGCAACTCAGGAAGGTTATACGAGCAGTACTTC. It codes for CASNSGRLYEQYF. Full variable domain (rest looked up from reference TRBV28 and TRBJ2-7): DVKVTQSSRYLVKRTGEKVFLECVQDMDHENMFWYRQDPGLGLRLIYFSYDVKMKEKGDIPEGYSVSREKKERFSLILESASTNQTSMYLCASNSGRLYEQYFGPGTRLTVT.

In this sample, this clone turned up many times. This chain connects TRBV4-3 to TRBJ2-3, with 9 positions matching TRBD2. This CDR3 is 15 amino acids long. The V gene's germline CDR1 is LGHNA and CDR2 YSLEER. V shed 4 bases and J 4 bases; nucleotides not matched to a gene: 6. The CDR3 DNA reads TGCGCCAGCAGCCGTATAGCGGGAGTGGCAGATACGCAGTATTTT. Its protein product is CASSRIAGVADTQYF.

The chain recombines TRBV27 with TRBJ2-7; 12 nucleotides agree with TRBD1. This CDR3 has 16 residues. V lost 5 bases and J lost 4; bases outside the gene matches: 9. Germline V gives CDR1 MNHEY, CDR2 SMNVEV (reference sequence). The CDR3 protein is CASSQTGTGGLYEQYF. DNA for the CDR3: TGTGCCAGCAGTCAGACCGGGACAGGGGGCCTATACGAGCAGTACTTC.

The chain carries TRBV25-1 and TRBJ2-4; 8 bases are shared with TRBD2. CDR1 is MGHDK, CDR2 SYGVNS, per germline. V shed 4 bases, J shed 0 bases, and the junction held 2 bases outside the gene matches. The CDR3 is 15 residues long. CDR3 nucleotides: TGTGCCAGCAGTGGTAGCGGGATAGCCAAAAACATTCAGTACTTC. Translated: CASSGSGIAKNIQYF.

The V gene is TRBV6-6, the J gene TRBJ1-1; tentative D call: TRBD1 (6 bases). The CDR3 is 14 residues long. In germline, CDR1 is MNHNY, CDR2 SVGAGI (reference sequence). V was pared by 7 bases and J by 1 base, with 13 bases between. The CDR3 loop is CASTQGLPNTEAFF. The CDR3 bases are TGTGCCAGCACCCAGGGGCTCCCGAACACTGAAGCTTTCTTT.

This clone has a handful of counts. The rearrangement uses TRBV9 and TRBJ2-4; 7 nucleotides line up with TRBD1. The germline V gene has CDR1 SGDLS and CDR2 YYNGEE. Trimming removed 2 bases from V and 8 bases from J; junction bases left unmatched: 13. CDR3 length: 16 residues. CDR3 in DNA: TGTGCCAGCAGCGTCCGGGACAGCCGGTTATCTGACATTCAGTACTTC. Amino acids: CASSVRDSRLSDIQYF.

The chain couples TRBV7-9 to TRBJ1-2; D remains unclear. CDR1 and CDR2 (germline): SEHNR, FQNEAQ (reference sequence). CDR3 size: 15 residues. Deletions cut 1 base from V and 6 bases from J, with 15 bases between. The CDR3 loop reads CASSLVEGLVDGYTF. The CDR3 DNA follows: TGTGCCAGCAGCTTAGTAGAGGGCCTGGTCGATGGCTACACCTTC.

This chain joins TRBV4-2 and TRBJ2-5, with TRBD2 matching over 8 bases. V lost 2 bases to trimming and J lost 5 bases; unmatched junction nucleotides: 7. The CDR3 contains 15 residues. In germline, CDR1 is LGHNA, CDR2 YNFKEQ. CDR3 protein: CASSQSLAVGETQYF. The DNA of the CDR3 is TGTGCCAGCAGCCAATCACTAGCGGTAGGGGAGACCCAGTACTTC.

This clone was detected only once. The chain's CDR3 is CASSLGGPGRAVDTQYF. The CDR3 coding sequence is TGTGCCAGCAGCCTAGGCGGTCCCGGGAGGGCCGTAGATACGCAGTATTTT. The rearrangement joins TRBV7-2 to TRBJ2-3, with 8 nucleotides matching TRBD2. Looked up from germline, CDR1 is SGHTA and CDR2 is FQGNSA. Trimming removed 5 bases from V and 5 bases from J; junction bases left unmatched: 15. The CDR3 loop spans 17 amino acids.

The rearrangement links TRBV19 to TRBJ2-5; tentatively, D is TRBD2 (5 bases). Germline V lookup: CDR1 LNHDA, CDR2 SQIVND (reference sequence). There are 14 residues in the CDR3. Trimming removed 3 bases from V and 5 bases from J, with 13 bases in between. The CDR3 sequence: CASSIGLAGETQYF. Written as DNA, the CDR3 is TGTGCCAGTAGTATTGGACTCGCTGGGGAGACCCAGTACTTC.

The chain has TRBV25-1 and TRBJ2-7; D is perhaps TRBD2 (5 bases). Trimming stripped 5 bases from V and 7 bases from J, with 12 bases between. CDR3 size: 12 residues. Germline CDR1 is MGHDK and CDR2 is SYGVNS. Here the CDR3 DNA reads TGTGCCAGCAGTTCCCCGAGGAGGGAGCAGTACTTC. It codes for CASSSPRREQYF.

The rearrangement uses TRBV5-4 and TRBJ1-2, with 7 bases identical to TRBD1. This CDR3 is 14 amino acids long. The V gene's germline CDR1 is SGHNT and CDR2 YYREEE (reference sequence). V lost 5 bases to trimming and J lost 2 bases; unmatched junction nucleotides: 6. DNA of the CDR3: TGTGCCAGCAGACGAGTGGGACAGAACTATGGCTACACCTTC. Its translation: CASRRVGQNYGYTF.

This CDR3 is CASSMREGDTQYF. DNA for the CDR3: TGTGCCAGTAGTATGCGGGAGGGGGATACGCAGTATTTT. This chain links TRBV19 with TRBJ2-3; 9 nucleotides line up with TRBD2. Germline V gene lookup returns CDR1 LNHDA and CDR2 SQIVND (reference sequence). The CDR3 sequence is 13 residues long. J lost 6 bases, V lost 3 bases, and 1 base had no gene match.

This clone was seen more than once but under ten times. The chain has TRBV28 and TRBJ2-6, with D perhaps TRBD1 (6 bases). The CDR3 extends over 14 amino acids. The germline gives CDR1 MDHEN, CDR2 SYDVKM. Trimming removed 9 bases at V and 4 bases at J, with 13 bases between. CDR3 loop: CASHRANGANVLTF. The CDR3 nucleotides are TGTGCCAGTCACAGGGCGAACGGGGCCAACGTCCTGACTTTC.

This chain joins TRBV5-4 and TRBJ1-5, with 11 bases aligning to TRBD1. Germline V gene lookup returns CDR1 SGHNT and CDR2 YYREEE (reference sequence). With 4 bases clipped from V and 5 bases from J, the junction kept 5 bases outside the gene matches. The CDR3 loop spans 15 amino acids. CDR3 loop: CASSTDRGHYQPQHF. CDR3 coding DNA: TGTGCCAGCAGCACGGACAGGGGGCACTATCAGCCCCAGCATTTT.

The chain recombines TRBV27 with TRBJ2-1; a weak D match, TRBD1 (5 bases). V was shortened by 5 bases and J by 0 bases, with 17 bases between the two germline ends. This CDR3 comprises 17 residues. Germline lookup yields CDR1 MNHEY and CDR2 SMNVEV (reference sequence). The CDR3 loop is CASSLGQGRISYNEQFF. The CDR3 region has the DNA TGTGCCAGCAGTCTAGGGCAGGGCAGGATCTCCTACAATGAGCAGTTCTTC.

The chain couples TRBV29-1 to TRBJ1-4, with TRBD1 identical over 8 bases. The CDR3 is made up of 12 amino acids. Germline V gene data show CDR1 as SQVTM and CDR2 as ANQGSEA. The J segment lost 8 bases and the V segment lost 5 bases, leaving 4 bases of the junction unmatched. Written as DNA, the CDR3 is TGCAGCGTTCGACAGGGGCGGGAAAAACTGTTTTTT. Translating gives CSVRQGREKLFF. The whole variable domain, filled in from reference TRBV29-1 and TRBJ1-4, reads SAVISQKPSRDICQRGTSLTIQCQVDSQVTMMFWYRQQPGQSLTLIATANQGSEATYESGFVIDKFPISRPNLTFSTLTVSNMSPEDSSIYLCSVRQGREKLFFGSGTQLSVL.

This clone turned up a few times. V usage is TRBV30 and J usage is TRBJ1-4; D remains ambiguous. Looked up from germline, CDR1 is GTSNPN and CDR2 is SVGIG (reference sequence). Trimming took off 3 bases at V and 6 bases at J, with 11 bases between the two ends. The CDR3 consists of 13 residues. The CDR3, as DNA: TGTGCCTGGAGCCCAGGCCCCGATGAAAAACTGTTTTTT. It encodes CAWSPGPDEKLFF. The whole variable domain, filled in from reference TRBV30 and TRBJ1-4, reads SQTIHQWPATLVQPVGSPLSLECTVEGTSNPNLYWYRQAAGRGLQLLFYSVGIGQISSEVPQNLSASRPQDRQFILSSKKLLLSDSGFYLCAWSPGPDEKLFFGSGTQLSVL.

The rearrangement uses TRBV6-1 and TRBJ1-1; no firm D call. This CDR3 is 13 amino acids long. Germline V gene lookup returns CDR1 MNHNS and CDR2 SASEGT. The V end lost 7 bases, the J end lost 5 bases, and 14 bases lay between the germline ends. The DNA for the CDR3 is TGTGCCAGCACCCCCGGTCTCGGGACTGAAGCTTTCTTT. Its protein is CASTPGLGTEAFF.

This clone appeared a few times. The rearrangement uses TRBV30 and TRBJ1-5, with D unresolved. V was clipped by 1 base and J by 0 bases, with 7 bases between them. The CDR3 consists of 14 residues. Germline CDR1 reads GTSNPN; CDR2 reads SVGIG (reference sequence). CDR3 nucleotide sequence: TGTGCCTGGAGTGGGCAGTATAGCAATCAGCCCCAGCATTTT. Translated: CAWSGQYSNQPQHF.